Listed below are T cell receptor beta chains from one sample, sequenced in a study of blood T cells in healthy people across ages. Via MiXCR, TCRdb re-called the 5' RACE reads, giving one row per CDR3 protein. The table has about 1.1 million distinct CDR3 sequences, roughly two fifths seen once. Sequencing used blood. These receptors all stem from a man aged 18 to 35 in good health. CDR3s include the opening cysteine and the closing phenylalanine or tryptophan. A D gene is named only where the DNA matches it firmly. Clone sizes are given selectively: once, few, many, or a class where the clone is expanded.

clone_size d_call j_call v_call cdr3_aa cdr3_nt
. . TRBJ1-6 TRBV20-1 CSARFPVRGNSPLHF TGCAGTGCTAGATTTCCAGTGAGAGGGAATTCACCCCTCCACTTT
few . TRBJ2-6 TRBV16 CASNPVTESGANVLTF TGTGCCAGCAACCCTGTGACTGAATCTGGGGCCAACGTCCTGACTTTC
many TRBD2 TRBJ2-3 TRBV4-1 CASSQVSTSGDLGSHTDTQYF TGCGCCAGCAGCCAAGTTTCGACTAGCGGGGATCTAGGGTCACACACAGATACGCAGTATTTT
few TRBD1 TRBJ2-1 TRBV27 CASSLSQGPYNEQFF TGTGCCAGCAGTTTGTCACAGGGGCCCTACAATGAGCAGTTCTTC
. . TRBJ2-7 TRBV5-6 CASSLAGLVKGNEQYF TGTGCCAGCAGCTTGGCCGGGTTGGTCAAGGGAAATGAGCAGTACTTC
. . TRBJ1-6 TRBV7-2 CASSGNTSPLHF TGTGCCAGCAGCGGAAATACTTCACCCCTCCACTTT
few . TRBJ1-2 TRBV4-1 CASSQSGLTYYGYTF TGCGCCAGCAGCCAGTCGGGCCTCACATACTATGGCTACACCTTC
many . TRBJ1-2 TRBV20-1 CSAHFGVYGYTF TGCAGTGCTCACTTTGGCGTCTATGGCTACACCTTC
. . TRBJ2-3 TRBV6-1 CASSESRQAGDTQYF TGTGCCAGCAGTGAATCCAGACAGGCGGGGGATACGCAGTATTTT
. . TRBJ1-4 TRBV4-3 CASSQDTLGGREKLFF TGCGCCAGCAGCCAAGATACGTTAGGCGGGAGGGAAAAACTGTTTTTT
few . TRBJ1-2 TRBV6-4 CASSDSSKGGYTF TGTGCCAGCAGTGACTCGAGTAAGGGTGGCTACACCTTC
few . TRBJ2-1 TRBV7-2 CASSPGRGWTNEQFF TGTGCCAGCAGCCCTGGGAGGGGGTGGACTAATGAGCAGTTCTTC
. . TRBJ2-5 TRBV24-1 CATSDFGPKETQYF TGTGCCACCAGTGATTTTGGCCCGAAAGAGACCCAGTACTTC
. . TRBJ1-6 TRBV6-5 CASSYSRGSSRSPLHF TGTGCCAGCAGTTACTCTAGGGGCAGCTCGCGTTCACCCCTCCACTTT
. . TRBJ2-1 TRBV19 CASSIGGDEQFF TGTGCCAGTAGTATAGGCGGAGATGAGCAGTTCTTC
. . TRBJ2-6 TRBV7-9 CASSLDFSAGANVLTF TGTGCCAGCAGCTTGGACTTTTCCGCTGGGGCCAACGTCCTGACTTTC
few . TRBJ1-1 TRBV9 CASSEYHTPFSEAFF TGTGCCAGCAGCGAGTATCATACTCCCTTTAGTGAAGCTTTCTTT
once TRBD1 TRBJ2-5 TRBV7-2 CASSATPDRAEQYF TGTGCCAGCAGCGCAACACCCGACAGGGCTGAGCAGTACTTC
few . TRBJ2-1 TRBV5-1 CASSLRLTIDEQFF TGCGCCAGCAGCTTACGACTGACTATAGATGAGCAGTTCTTC
few . TRBJ2-6 TRBV3-1 CASSRRTGANVLTF TGTGCCAGCAGCCGACGTACTGGGGCCAACGTCCTGACTTTC
few . TRBJ1-1 TRBV28 CASSAPRSNTEAFF TGTGCCAGCAGTGCACCAAGATCGAACACTGAAGCTTTCTTT
. . TRBJ1-1 TRBV18 CASSPRVNSEAFF TGTGCCAGCTCACCACGGGTTAACAGTGAAGCTTTCTTT
few . TRBJ2-5 TRBV7-2 CASSLSLPQYF TGTGCCAGCAGCTTAAGCCTACCACAGTACTTC
few . TRBJ2-5 TRBV7-6 CASSPGQPEETQYF TGTGCCAGCAGCCCGGGTCAACCAGAAGAGACCCAGTACTTC
. . TRBJ1-2 TRBV7-8 CASSLVTARGYTF TGTGCCAGCAGCTTAGTGACAGCTAGGGGCTACACCTTC
few . TRBJ2-7 TRBV4-2 CASSQEGLGTYEQYF TGTGCCAGCAGCCAAGAGGGACTCGGCACCTACGAGCAGTACTTC
few . TRBJ2-1 TRBV19 CASSIAPFNEQFF TGTGCCAGTAGTATTGCCCCCTTCAATGAGCAGTTCTTC
. . TRBJ1-5 TRBV12-3/TRBV12-4 CASTNHWNGNQPQHF TGTGCCAGCACCAACCATTGGAACGGGAATCAGCCCCAGCATTTT
. TRBD1 TRBJ2-3 TRBV20-1 CSACSGTGGNTQYF TGCAGTGCTTGCTCCGGGACAGGGGGGAATACGCAGTATTTT
many TRBD1 TRBJ2-7 TRBV5-1 CASSYETGGEQYF TGCGCCAGCAGCTACGAGACAGGGGGCGAGCAGTACTTC
. TRBD1 TRBJ2-3 TRBV20-1 CSARTGFTDTQYF TGTAGTGCTAGGACAGGGTTCACAGATACGCAGTATTTT
. . TRBJ1-5 TRBV20-1 CSAEHPRQHNQPQHF TGCAGTGCCGAGCACCCCCGACAGCATAATCAGCCCCAGCATTTT
. . TRBJ2-3 TRBV24-1 CATSDLGTDTQYF TGTGCCACCAGTGATTTAGGGACAGATACGCAGTATTTT
few . TRBJ1-4 TRBV28 CASSLKGGYATNEKLFF TGTGCCAGCAGTTTAAAAGGGGGATACGCAACTAATGAAAAACTGTTTTTT
. TRBD2 TRBJ2-1 TRBV9 CASSERAGGSYNEQFF TGTGCCAGCAGCGAGCGAGCGGGGGGCTCCTACAATGAGCAGTTCTTC
. . TRBJ1-2 TRBV6-1 CASRGRSIRRGYTF TGTGCCAGCAGGGGCCGATCTATCCGGCGCGGCTACACCTTC
many . TRBJ2-1 TRBV2 CASKATASSYNEQFF TGTGCCAGCAAAGCGACAGCGAGCTCCTACAATGAGCAGTTCTTC
. . TRBJ1-1 TRBV3-1 CASSQSEITEAFF TGTGCCAGCAGCCAATCAGAGATCACTGAAGCTTTCTTT
few TRBD1 TRBJ1-1 TRBV10-3 CAISGRDRGDTEAFF TGTGCCATCAGTGGCCGGGACAGGGGTGACACTGAAGCTTTCTTT
. TRBD2 TRBJ2-4 TRBV10-3 CAIRGTSGDNIQYF TGTGCCATCAGAGGGACTAGCGGGGATAACATTCAGTACTTC
. . TRBJ2-7 TRBV7-9 CASSFSDTTYEQYF TGTGCCAGCAGCTTTTCTGACACCACCTACGAGCAGTACTTC
many TRBD1 TRBJ2-4 TRBV20-1 CSANGQDSLAKNIQYF TGCAGTGCCAACGGACAGGATTCCCTAGCCAAAAACATTCAGTACTTC
once . TRBJ2-4 TRBV12-3/TRBV12-4 CASSAQGPLKNIQYF TGTGCCAGCAGTGCGCAGGGACCCCTTAAAAACATTCAGTACTTC
. . TRBJ1-4 TRBV6-2/TRBV6-3 CASSPRRVRTEKLFF TGTGCCAGCAGCCCACGGAGGGTTAGGACCGAAAAACTGTTTTTT
. . TRBJ1-1 TRBV19 CASSIRAGAMNTEAFF TGTGCCAGTAGTATCAGGGCGGGCGCCATGAACACTGAAGCTTTCTTT
few . TRBJ2-2 TRBV20-1 CSATTLSNTGELFF TGCAGTGCTACGACCCTTTCGAACACCGGGGAGCTGTTTTTT
few . TRBJ2-5 TRBV4-3 CASLRETQYF TGCGCCAGCCTACGGGAGACCCAGTACTTC
few . TRBJ1-2 TRBV7-2 CASSLTKGQDYGYTF TGTGCCAGCAGCTTAACTAAGGGCCAGGACTATGGCTACACCTTC
many TRBD2 TRBJ2-3 TRBV10-3 CAISRGLASTDTQYF TGTGCCATCAGCCGTGGACTAGCGAGCACAGATACGCAGTATTTT
. TRBD2 TRBJ2-2 TRBV20-1 CSARGASGGATRELFF TGCAGTGCTAGAGGGGCTAGCGGGGGGGCGACCCGGGAGCTGTTTTTT